These 24 T cell receptor beta chains share one sample of origin, sequenced in a study of T cell repertoires in cytomegalovirus infection. One entry per CDR3 protein, called by TCRdb with MiXCR from the reads. Among around 900,000 distinct CDR3 sequences, around 30% were seen once, and the ten largest hold over 12%. These receptors have no known antigen. The material was cultured CD8+ T cells from PBMCs, obtained from culture after CMV antigen stimulation. These receptors were collected from a human donor in good health (CMV status not recorded). Some clones in this sample may be carry-over from other donors' samples.

V usage is TRBV6-2 or TRBV6-3 and J usage is TRBJ1-4, with D hard to call. This CDR3 is 17 amino acids long. Germline CDR1 and CDR2: MNHEY and SVGEGT. The V end lost 11 bases, the J end lost 0 bases, and 22 bases lay between the germline ends. The DNA for the CDR3 is TGTGCCTCTAGTACCCCCTCGGACGCCGCAACTAATGAAAAACTGTTTTTT. Residues: CASSTPSDAATNEKLFF.

This rearrangement joins TRBV6-1 to TRBJ2-1, with a possible D match to TRBD2 (7 bases). V lost 7 bases and J 3 bases, leaving 13 bases between the germline ends. Germline V CDR1 and CDR2: MNHNS, SASEGT. The CDR3 length is 14 residues. CDR3 in DNA: TGTGCCAGCAATAAGGGGGGGAACTACAATGAGCAGTTCTTC. Translating gives CASNKGGNYNEQFF.

This clonotype showed up just a few times. This chain connects TRBV28 to TRBJ1-2, with TRBD1 matching 10 bases. The CDR3 runs 15 residues. With V trimmed by 5 bases and J by 5 bases, 8 bases remained unmatched. Per germline, CDR1 MDHEN and CDR2 SYDVKM. In nucleotides, the CDR3 is TGTGCCAGCAGTCCATCGACAGGGGGCAGTTATGGCTACACCTTC. Translation: CASSPSTGGSYGYTF.

The chain combines TRBV6-1 with TRBJ1-1, with D unclear. The CDR3 is made up of 13 amino acids. Germline V gives CDR1 MNHNS, CDR2 SASEGT. The ends were cut back, 3 bases at V and 8 bases at J, with 13 bases in the middle. CDR3 sequence: CASSEGVAWEAFF. The CDR3 bases are TGTGCCAGCAGTGAGGGAGTCGCCTGGGAAGCTTTCTTT.

This clonotype was seen a handful of times. The chain joins TRBV12-5 to TRBJ2-3; tentatively, D is TRBD2 (7 bases). Germline V gene data show CDR1 as LGHNT and CDR2 as FRNRAP. The CDR3 spans 16 residues. V lost 3 bases and J lost 3, with 16 bases in between. The CDR3 DNA reads TGTGCTAGTGGTTTTCGCGGGGGCGGAAAAACAGATACGCAGTATTTT. Amino acids: CASGFRGGGKTDTQYF.

V is TRBV7-9 and J is TRBJ2-7; D is ambiguous. CDR3 length equals 8 residues. V lost 8 bases, J lost 9 bases, and 5 bases lay in between. Germline loops: CDR1 SEHNR, CDR2 FQNEAQ (reference sequence). CDR3 region: CASDGQYF. DNA of the CDR3: TGTGCCAGCGATGGGCAGTACTTC.

This clonotype was seen at least ten times. This CDR3 reads CASALTGGNTEAFF. CDR3 sequence (DNA): TGTGCCAGCGCTTTGACAGGGGGTAACACTGAAGCTTTCTTT. The J gene is TRBJ1-1, the V gene TRBV12-3 or TRBV12-4; 9 bases match TRBD1. This CDR3 spans 14 amino acids. The V and J ends lost 8 bases and 2 bases, in that order; junction bases with no gene match: 6.

V is TRBV12-3 or TRBV12-4 and J is TRBJ1-4, with D unresolved. The CDR3 consists of 14 residues. Trimming took 5 bases from V and 0 from J, leaving 7 bases between them. CDR3 nucleotide sequence: TGTGCCAGCAGTAGAAGAGCAACTAATGAAAAACTGTTTTTT. Amino acid sequence: CASSRRATNEKLFF.

This clonotype has just a few counts. V usage is TRBV20-1 and J usage is TRBJ2-5; 7 positions agree with TRBD2. After removal of 3 bases from V and 3 bases from J, the junction contained 10 bases not matched to a gene. CDR1 and CDR2 from the germline V gene are DFQATT and SNEGSKA (reference sequence). The CDR3 is made up of 15 amino acids. CDR3 in DNA: TGCAGTGCTAGCCCTTTCAGCGGGGTAGAAGAGACCCAGTACTTC. It codes for CSASPFSGVEETQYF.

The sample holds many counts of this clonotype. This chain connects TRBV6-2 or TRBV6-3 to TRBJ2-3; D is uncertain. Trimming shortened V by 0 bases and J by 7 bases, and 2 bases separated the two germline ends. The CDR3 sequence is 11 residues long. From germline, CDR1 is MNHEY and CDR2 SVGEGT. Here the CDR3 DNA reads TGTGCCAGCAGTTACTCTTATACGCAGTATTTT. Protein sequence: CASSYSYTQYF.

This clonotype was observed once. The genes are TRBV19 and TRBJ2-5, with no clear D. The CDR3 is made up of 14 amino acids. Per germline, CDR1 LNHDA and CDR2 SQIVND (reference sequence). The germline V and J ends were trimmed by 3 bases and 4 bases, with 12 bases remaining between them. This CDR3 is CASSIFQERETQYF. The CDR3 DNA follows: TGTGCCAGTAGTATCTTCCAGGAGCGAGAGACCCAGTACTTC.

The table lists this clonotype with a few counts. The chain has TRBV5-6 and TRBJ2-7, with D possibly TRBD1 on 6 matching bases. Germline CDR1 SGHDT, CDR2 YYEEEE. This CDR3 spans 12 amino acids. V lost 4 bases and J lost 5, with 10 bases in between. The CDR3 sequence is CASSTGPNEQYF. The CDR3 coding sequence is TGTGCCAGCAGCACAGGGCCCAACGAGCAGTACTTC.

V usage is TRBV7-6 and J usage is TRBJ2-5; 9 positions match TRBD1. The length of the CDR3 is 15 residues. With V trimmed by 2 bases and J by 4 bases, 5 bases remained unmatched. Germline V lookup: CDR1 SGHVS, CDR2 FNYEAQ. Here the CDR3 DNA reads TGTGCCAGCAGCTTAAAAGGGACAGGGTCAGAGACCCAGTACTTC. Protein sequence: CASSLKGTGSETQYF.

The rearrangement uses TRBV6-1 and TRBJ1-5; 8 nucleotides agree with TRBD1. V was pared by 5 bases and J by 1 base, with 7 bases of the junction left unmatched. This CDR3 is 16 amino acids long. The V gene's germline CDR1 is MNHNS and CDR2 SASEGT. The CDR3 bases are TGTGCCAGCAGTAACGGACAGGGCGACAGCAATCAGCCCCAGCATTTT. This codes for CASSNGQGDSNQPQHF.

This clonotype was picked up a small number of times. The CDR3 nucleotides read TGTGCCAGCAGCTTAGGCTGGACAGGGGACGCTTTCTTT. This codes for CASSLGWTGDAFF. The chain has TRBV7-9 and TRBJ1-1; 9 nucleotides align to TRBD1. The CDR3 is 13 residues long. The J segment lost 11 bases and the V segment lost 1 base, leaving 5 bases of the junction unmatched. CDR1 SEHNR and CDR2 FQNEAQ come from the germline V gene (reference sequence).

This clonotype was found many times. This sequence joins TRBV7-4 and TRBJ1-1; possible D gene TRBD1, 5 bases. CDR1 SGHVT and CDR2 SQSDAQ come from the germline V gene. The CDR3 consists of 11 residues. V was cut by 6 bases and J by 7 bases, with 9 bases left in between. DNA of the CDR3: TGTGCCAGCAGTTTTCAGGGTGAAGCTTTCTTT. Translation gives CASSFQGEAFF.

The V gene is TRBV7-8, the J gene TRBJ1-5; D unresolved. With 5 bases removed from V and 6 bases from J, the gap between germline ends came to 11 bases. The CDR3 runs to 13 residues. CDR1 is SGHVS and CDR2 is FQNEAQ in the germline V gene. CDR3 sequence reads: CASSPETAQPQHF. In DNA form, the CDR3 reads TGTGCCAGCAGCCCCGAGACCGCTCAGCCCCAGCATTTT.

The chain recombines TRBV4-1 with TRBJ2-3, with D possibly called TRBD1 or TRBD2 (6 bases each). The germline V gene encodes CDR1 MGHRA and CDR2 YSYEKL. The CDR3 is 18 amino acids. The V gene lost 3 bases and the J gene lost 2 bases, with 21 bases spanning the gap. CDR3: CASSHPGRPRDITDTQYF. The DNA for the CDR3 is TGCGCCAGCAGCCATCCGGGACGGCCGCGGGACATCACAGATACGCAGTATTTT.

This clonotype was seen a few times. This chain uses TRBV10-3 with TRBJ2-7; 11 bases align to TRBD1. Trimming at V came to 8 bases and at J to 5 bases, leaving 11 bases not matched to a gene. Per the germline V gene, CDR1 is ENHRY and CDR2 is SYGVKD. There are 15 residues in the CDR3. CDR3 nucleotides: TGTGCCATCGGCACCGGGACAGGGGGTCTCGACGAGCAGTACTTC. Translation: CAIGTGTGGLDEQYF.

Points on this clonotype: A read error may account for a junction end that differs from germline. The J gene is TRBJ1-3, the V gene TRBV5-6; D not resolved. CDR1 is SGHDT, CDR2 YYEEEE, per germline. The CDR3 totals 16 residues. CDR3 amino acids: CVSSDESEFSGNTIYF. In DNA form, the CDR3 reads TGTGTCAGCAGCGACGAAAGTGAATTCTCTGGAAACACCATATATTTT.

The rearrangement joins TRBV2 to TRBJ2-1; unclear D gene. V lost 7 bases and J lost 7, with 11 bases in between. This CDR3 has 12 residues. Germline-derived CDR1 and CDR2 are SNHLY and FYNNEI. CDR3 in amino acids: CASTLDPNEQFF. CDR3 bases: TGTGCCAGCACCTTGGACCCGAATGAGCAGTTCTTC.

V gene TRBV12-3 or TRBV12-4 combines with J gene TRBJ2-1, with no clear D. The V end lost 3 bases, the J end lost 4 bases, and 10 bases lay between the germline ends. The CDR3 contains 14 residues. In DNA form, the CDR3 reads TGTGCCAGCAGTTTTTCTCCCAGTTACAATGAGCAGTTCTTC. Protein: CASSFSPSYNEQFF.

This clonotype has at least ten counts. This chain links TRBV14 with TRBJ1-2, with D perhaps matching TRBD1 (5 bases). Germline V lookup: CDR1 SGHDN, CDR2 FVKESK. V lost 1 base, J lost 2 bases, and 8 bases lay in between. The length of the CDR3 is 14 residues. CDR3 region: CASSQVGGNYGYTF. The CDR3 bases are TGTGCCAGCAGCCAAGTGGGGGGGAACTATGGCTACACCTTC.

The genes are TRBV7-9 and TRBJ1-1; tentative D call: TRBD1 (6 bases). Trimming removed 8 bases at V and 4 bases at J, with 11 bases between. The germline V gene has CDR1 SEHNR and CDR2 FQNEAQ (reference sequence). CDR3 length equals 12 residues. The CDR3 sequence is CASQTGPTEAFF. The CDR3 DNA follows: TGTGCCAGCCAAACAGGGCCCACTGAAGCTTTCTTT.